This T cell receptor beta chain was captured in a study of breast tumors, draining lymph nodes, adjacent tissues. CDR3 length: 17 amino acids. V shed 0 bases, J shed 3 bases, and the junction held 5 bases outside the gene matches. The V gene's germline CDR1 is SGHDT and CDR2 YYEEEE. The lymph nodes were axillary draining lymph nodes from breast cancer patients. In regard to this clonotype: Just one base apart from a much larger clone, this may be a read error.

MiXCR, applied by TCRdb to the multiplex PCR reads, yields one record per CDR3 protein. This table holds approximately 280,000 distinct CDR3 sequences, roughly 30% found once. Sequences were obtained from axillary lymph node tissue. This chain uses TRBV5-6 with TRBJ2-2; 10 bases align to TRBD2. The TCR sequence derives from a female donor with breast cancer. Some clones in this sample may be carry-over from other donors' samples. The CDR3 loop is CASSLAGLAAYTGELFF. The CDR3 DNA follows: TGTGCCAGCAGCTTGGCCGGACTAGCGGCGTACACCGGGGAGCTGTTTTTT.